This T cell receptor beta chain was retrieved from a study of PD-L1 blockade in urothelial cancer. Study summary: Analyses were performed on blood at 3 weeks after treatment start (the second dose) and at 6 weeks. There were a median of roughly 140,000 T cells in blood samples.

Measured with immunoSEQ multiplex PCR; TCRdb has only the in-frame clones, and not every one. Of 35,000 to 40,000 clones listed, almost 85% are singletons. The CDR3 is made up of 14 amino acids. The V gene's germline CDR1 is SGDLS and CDR2 YYNGEE. V trimming: 2 bases; J trimming: 4 bases; junction bases outside the gene matches: 6. The table lists this clone with a few counts. The sequence came from an older man with urothelial cancer. This chain connects TRBV9 to TRBJ2-7; 7 bases fit TRBD2. This material consisted of PBMCs, taken around atezolizumab (anti-PD-L1) treatment. The CDR3 DNA reads as TGTGCCAGCAGCGTGGGGGGGAACGCGTACGAGCAGTACTTC. Residues: CASSVGGNAYEQYF.